Listed below are T cell receptor beta chains from one sample, sequenced in a study of early T cells in non-severe SARS-CoV-2 infection. TCRdb redid the calling of the 5' RACE reads with MiXCR, one entry per CDR3 protein. The top ten clones hold around 4% of a sample with approximately 56,000 distinct CDR3 sequences, around a tenth of them seen once. Sequencing was done on a sample of whole blood. These receptors originate from an adult who was a healthcare worker with PCR-confirmed SARS-CoV-2 infection or an uninfected control (not recorded which). Both conserved end residues are part of each CDR3. A D gene is named only where the DNA matches it firmly. Clone size appears in some rows only: once, few, many, or a class for an expanded clone.

d_call,clone_size,v_call,j_call,cdr3_aa,cdr3_nt
.,many,TRBV20-1,TRBJ2-6,CSADPGAGANVLTF,TGCAGTGCGGACCCGGGGGCCGGGGCCAACGTCCTGACTTTC
TRBD2,many,TRBV6-6,TRBJ2-1,CASSYSSGTSSDEQFF,TGTGCCAGCAGTTACTCGTCCGGGACTAGCTCAGATGAGCAGTTCTTC
.,many,TRBV12-3/TRBV12-4,TRBJ1-5,CASSLTGEVQPQHF,TGTGCCAGCAGTTTAACGGGGGAGGTGCAGCCCCAGCATTTT
.,many,TRBV6-5,TRBJ2-7,CASSYGLSYEQYF,TGTGCCAGCAGTTACGGGCTCTCCTACGAGCAGTACTTC
.,.,TRBV11-2,TRBJ2-1,CASSLVFGGAVDEQFF,TGTGCCAGCAGCTTAGTTTTTGGGGGGGCTGTAGATGAGCAGTTCTTC
.,many,TRBV5-1,TRBJ2-5,CASSLSLETQYF,TGCGCCAGCAGCTTATCGTTAGAGACCCAGTACTTC
.,many,TRBV20-1,TRBJ1-1,CSASGRGGTEAFF,TGCAGTGCTAGCGGTCGGGGGGGGACTGAAGCTTTCTTT
TRBD1,.,TRBV5-5,TRBJ2-5,CASSFGTVQETQYF,TGTGCCAGCTCTTTTGGGACAGTGCAAGAGACCCAGTACTTC
.,many,TRBV4-1,TRBJ2-2,CASSQGLTNTGELFF,TGCGCCAGCAGCCAAGGACTAACAAACACCGGGGAGCTGTTTTTT
.,many,TRBV11-2,TRBJ2-1,CASSFLEDEQFF,TGTGCCAGCAGCTTTTTAGAAGATGAGCAGTTCTTC
.,many,TRBV29-1,TRBJ1-1,CSVKGMNTEAFF,TGCAGCGTTAAGGGTATGAACACTGAAGCTTTCTTT
.,many,TRBV10-2,TRBJ1-2,CASSESGGRTYGYTF,TGCGCCAGCAGTGAGTCCGGGGGGCGGACCTATGGCTACACCTTC
.,many,TRBV6-2/TRBV6-3,TRBJ2-1,CASSYKGNGNEQFF,TGTGCCAGCAGTTACAAGGGAAACGGTAATGAGCAGTTCTTC
.,.,TRBV9,TRBJ2-3,CASSVDGGTDTQYF,TGTGCCAGCAGCGTAGATGGGGGGACAGATACGCAGTATTTT
.,many,TRBV3-1,TRBJ2-2,CASRAGTGDTGELFF,TGTGCCAGTAGAGCCGGGACCGGAGACACCGGGGAGCTGTTTTTT
.,.,TRBV10-3,TRBJ2-3,CAISGGTSTDTQYF,TGTGCCATCAGTGGCGGAACCAGCACAGATACGCAGTATTTT
.,many,TRBV12-3/TRBV12-4,TRBJ2-5,CASSGEAGETQYF,TGTGCCAGCAGTGGAGAGGCGGGAGAGACCCAGTACTTC
.,many,TRBV2,TRBJ2-5,CASELETQYF,TGTGCCAGCGAGTTAGAGACCCAGTACTTC
.,.,TRBV5-1,TRBJ2-2,CASSEDPLNTGELFF,TGCGCCAGCAGCGAGGACCCCTTGAACACCGGGGAGCTGTTTTTT
.,many,TRBV7-2,TRBJ1-2,CASSLKGQTNYGYTF,TGTGCCAGCAGCTTAAAAGGACAGACGAACTATGGCTACACCTTC
TRBD1,.,TRBV19,TRBJ1-2,CVSREPGQVFGYTF,TGTGTCAGTAGAGAACCGGGACAGGTTTTTGGCTACACCTTC
TRBD2,many,TRBV2,TRBJ2-3,CASSVTSSGGTADTQYF,TGTGCCAGCAGTGTTACGTCTAGCGGGGGGACCGCAGATACGCAGTATTTT
.,many,TRBV6-1,TRBJ2-2,CASSDLHLYSNTGELFF,TGTGCCAGCAGTGACCTTCATTTGTATTCGAACACCGGGGAGCTGTTTTTT
TRBD1,many,TRBV27,TRBJ1-4,CASSPQGALSEKLFF,TGTGCCAGCAGTCCCCAGGGGGCATTGAGTGAAAAACTGTTTTTT